This T cell receptor beta chain came from a study of blood T cell repertoires in COVID-19. Study-level background: Samples taken during acute and convalescent COVID-19 were collected in the United States, Italy and Spain. Nucleic acid was either cDNA or gDNA, and it came from T cells, B-cell-depleted T cells, or PBMCs.

This CDR3 is 15 amino acids long. Trimming stripped 0 bases from V and 9 bases from J, with 18 bases between. In the study's own analysis: Reference gene primers were amplified, and this amplification served to estimate nucleated cell counts. Assay: immunoSEQ multiplex PCR; the TCRdb copy retains only in-frame clones and omits some. The DNA was the basis for D and trimming; V, J and clone size are from that table. The repertoire holds under 200,000 clones, with approximately 80% as singletons. Source material: peripheral blood. The receptor comes from a woman in her fifties or sixties with acute or convalescent COVID-19. The gene calls are TRBV23-1 and TRBJ2-7; D may be TRBD1 (6 bases). TRBV23-1 is an open reading frame whose function is uncertain. The CDR3 region is CASSQSEQGLHGQYF. For the CDR3, the DNA is TGCGCCAGCAGTCAATCCGAACAGGGCTTACATGGGCAGTACTTC.